The source of this T cell receptor beta chain is a study of brain T cells in children with intractable seizures. Time point denoted: blood from clinic visit 5 months post-surgery; TSC patient then seizure free. Before surgery, patients took at least one anti-epileptic drug. Here immunoSEQ multiplex PCR was the method, and the copy in TCRdb shows in-frame clones only, minus some. The table shows about 340,000 clones, with 85% to 95% occurring only once. Study-level results: Pre-surgery blood may have been undersampled, hiding some clones. Only CDR3 sequence similarity suggested viral specificity, without known HCMV serostatus.

As to this clone: Antigen unknown.

Source: peripheral blood, taken about 5 months after surgery. The receptor was isolated from a boy under two years old with tuberous sclerosis and intractable seizures.

This CDR3 is CASSLAGFGYTF. In DNA, the CDR3 is TGTGCCAGCAGCTTAGCTGGGTTTGGCTACACCTTC. This chain links TRBV7-9 with TRBJ1-2, with D uncertain. CDR1 is SEHNR, CDR2 FQNEAQ, per germline (reference sequence). V lost 0 bases to trimming and J lost 7 bases, with 6 bases between them. The CDR3 is 12 residues long.